The following is a T cell receptor beta chain sequence with its context. The antigen is undetermined. This specimen comes from a study of T cell responses to AZD1222 COVID-19 vaccine. About the study: Second-dose intervals of approximately 4 or approximately 12 weeks were pooled.

The data were produced by immunoSEQ multiplex PCR, yet TCRdb's version contains in-frame clones alone and is incomplete. The table has about 150,000 clones, 75% to 95% seen once. Study-level points and caveats: Reportedly, close to half of spike-specific TCRs are directed against unmutated variant regions.

The sequence was obtained from an adult in good health. This specimen consisted of peripheral blood, obtained on day 0 of AZD1222 vaccination.

CDR3 in amino acids: CASSLVGQGDFF. Written as DNA, the CDR3 is TGTGCCAGCAGCTTAGTTGGACAGGGGGATTTCTTT. The chain combines TRBV5-6 with TRBJ1-1, with TRBD1 matching over 10 bases. CDR1 is SGHDT and CDR2 is YYEEEE in the germline V gene. The CDR3 spans 12 residues. The J segment lost 13 bases and the V segment lost 2 bases, leaving 5 bases of the junction unmatched.